Listed below are T cell receptor beta chains from one sample, sequenced in a study of T cells after yellow fever vaccination. TCRdb re-analysed the 5' RACE reads in MiXCR, keeping a single row per CDR3 protein. This sample carries some 350,000 distinct CDR3 sequences, 3% to 4.5% of them seen once, and the ten largest clones take approximately 25%. This material consisted of PBMCs, taken 5 days after the yellow fever booster vaccination. The receptor source for this set is a young man who received the YFV17D yellow fever vaccine. Both conserved end residues are part of each CDR3. The D gene is left open where the match is weak. Size tells how often a clone was seen (once, few, many) or the class of an expanded clone, and some rows leave it out.

J: TRBJ1-5; size: few; V: TRBV6-5; D: TRBD1; CDR3: CASSQGQAAYPQHF; DNA: TGTGCCAGCAGCCAGGGACAGGCCGCGTATCCCCAGCATTTT
J: TRBJ1-6; size: few; V: TRBV18; D: TRBD1; CDR3: CASSATPGGINSPLHF; DNA: TGTGCCAGCTCAGCAACCCCAGGGGGCATCAATTCACCCCTCCACTTT
J: TRBJ2-3; size: .; V: TRBV7-9; D: .; CDR3: CASSLGRIGTDTQYF; DNA: TGTGCCAGCAGCTTAGGGCGTATTGGCACAGATACGCAGTATTTT
J: TRBJ2-3; size: many; V: TRBV20-1; D: TRBD2; CDR3: CSASLAGGAGTQYF; DNA: TGCAGTGCTTCTTTAGCGGGGGGAGCTGGTACGCAGTATTTT
J: TRBJ2-3; size: few; V: TRBV7-6; D: .; CDR3: CASSLRPGDSTDTQYF; DNA: TGTGCCAGCAGCTTACGTCCGGGGGACTCGACAGATACGCAGTATTTT
J: TRBJ2-1; size: few; V: TRBV2; D: .; CDR3: CASSPGWDGDEQFF; DNA: TGTGCCAGCAGTCCGGGGTGGGACGGGGATGAGCAGTTCTTC
J: TRBJ2-3; size: many; V: TRBV5-1; D: TRBD2; CDR3: CASSLGLAVSTDTQYF; DNA: TGCGCCAGCAGCTTGGGCCTAGCGGTGAGCACAGATACGCAGTATTTT
J: TRBJ2-5; size: few; V: TRBV4-3; D: TRBD2; CDR3: CASSPAASGGRETQYF; DNA: TGCGCCAGCAGCCCCGCGGCTAGCGGGGGGCGAGAGACCCAGTACTTC
J: TRBJ1-5; size: many; V: TRBV27; D: .; CDR3: CASRKEHSNQPQHF; DNA: TGTGCCAGCAGAAAGGAGCATAGCAATCAGCCCCAGCATTTT
J: TRBJ2-7; size: many; V: TRBV6-5; D: .; CDR3: CASSRDPSSYEQYF; DNA: TGTGCCAGCAGCCGGGACCCGTCCTCCTACGAGCAGTACTTC
J: TRBJ2-7; size: .; V: TRBV12-3/TRBV12-4; D: .; CDR3: CASSFLSDPLEQYF; DNA: TGTGCCAGCAGTTTCTTGTCAGACCCCTTGGAGCAGTACTTC
J: TRBJ2-7; size: medium-sized; V: TRBV9; D: .; CDR3: CASSLAGDDYEQYF; DNA: TGTGCCAGCAGCTTAGCCGGGGATGACTACGAGCAGTACTTC
J: TRBJ2-3; size: few; V: TRBV15; D: TRBD2; CDR3: CATSRDVGGADTQYF; DNA: TGTGCCACCAGCAGAGATGTGGGGGGGGCAGATACGCAGTATTTT
J: TRBJ2-1; size: many; V: TRBV7-2; D: .; CDR3: CASSLVVEGEQFF; DNA: TGTGCCAGCAGCTTAGTTGTTGAGGGTGAGCAGTTCTTC
J: TRBJ1-1; size: few; V: TRBV10-3; D: .; CDR3: CAISEFMNTEAFF; DNA: TGTGCCATCAGTGAGTTCATGAACACTGAAGCTTTCTTT
J: TRBJ1-4; size: few; V: TRBV5-1; D: .; CDR3: CASSWDILNEKLFF; DNA: TGCGCCAGCAGCTGGGATATCCTTAATGAAAAACTGTTTTTT
J: TRBJ2-2; size: once; V: TRBV11-2; D: .; CDR3: CASSLDSRGPPRELFF; DNA: TGTGCCAGCAGCTTAGATAGCCGGGGGCCCCCGCGGGAGCTGTTTTTT
J: TRBJ2-7; size: .; V: TRBV7-7; D: TRBD2; CDR3: CASSLRLAGPYEQYF; DNA: TGTGCCAGCAGCTTACGGCTAGCGGGTCCCTACGAGCAGTACTTC
J: TRBJ2-1; size: .; V: TRBV7-9; D: .; CDR3: CASRTKNEQFF; DNA: TGTGCCAGCAGGACTAAAAATGAGCAGTTCTTC
J: TRBJ2-1; size: .; V: TRBV7-2; D: .; CDR3: CASSLRIGGQEQFF; DNA: TGTGCCAGCAGCCTCAGAATAGGTGGACAGGAGCAGTTCTTC
J: TRBJ2-1; size: few; V: TRBV20-1; D: TRBD2; CDR3: CSARVAGGSRNEQFF; DNA: TGCAGTGCTAGGGTAGCGGGGGGGTCTAGGAATGAGCAGTTCTTC
J: TRBJ2-1; size: many; V: TRBV7-9; D: .; CDR3: CASSFGWDNEQFF; DNA: TGTGCCAGCAGCTTCGGCTGGGACAATGAGCAGTTCTTC
J: TRBJ2-5; size: many; V: TRBV2; D: .; CDR3: CASSEDLAGLQETQYF; DNA: TGTGCCAGCAGTGAAGATCTAGCCGGGCTTCAAGAGACCCAGTACTTC
J: TRBJ1-5; size: many; V: TRBV4-2; D: TRBD1; CDR3: CASSQDGTGAPQHF; DNA: TGTGCCAGCAGCCAAGATGGGACAGGAGCGCCCCAGCATTTT
J: TRBJ2-7; size: few; V: TRBV4-2; D: .; CDR3: CASSQGTDSYEQYF; DNA: TGTGCCAGCAGCCAGGGGACGGACTCCTACGAGCAGTACTTC
J: TRBJ2-2; size: .; V: TRBV27; D: TRBD2; CDR3: CASGTVAGGNTGELFF; DNA: TGTGCCAGCGGAACCGTAGCGGGGGGGAACACCGGGGAGCTGTTTTTT
J: TRBJ2-5; size: many; V: TRBV7-6; D: TRBD2; CDR3: CASSRTSGGHQETQYF; DNA: TGTGCCAGCAGCAGGACTAGCGGGGGGCACCAAGAGACCCAGTACTTC
J: TRBJ2-1; size: .; V: TRBV5-1; D: .; CDR3: CASSWTARGRSSYNEQFF; DNA: TGCGCCAGCAGCTGGACAGCGAGAGGCCGCTCCTCCTACAATGAGCAGTTCTTC
J: TRBJ1-6; size: few; V: TRBV7-3; D: .; CDR3: CASSQDPKDSPLHF; DNA: TGTGCCAGCAGCCAGGACCCTAAGGATTCACCCCTCCACTTT
J: TRBJ1-1; size: many; V: TRBV27; D: TRBD1; CDR3: CASSLFTGVETEAFF; DNA: TGTGCCAGCAGTTTATTTACAGGGGTGGAAACTGAAGCTTTCTTT
J: TRBJ1-1; size: few; V: TRBV19; D: .; CDR3: CASRGDIKNTEAFF; DNA: TGTGCCAGTAGGGGGGACATCAAGAACACTGAAGCTTTCTTT
J: TRBJ1-6; size: few; V: TRBV7-6; D: .; CDR3: CATRRAVRSPLHF; DNA: TGTGCCACCAGGCGGGCAGTTCGTTCACCCCTCCACTTT
J: TRBJ1-5; size: many; V: TRBV4-2; D: .; CDR3: CASSQGETGENQPQHF; DNA: TGTGCCAGCAGCCAAGGGGAGACAGGTGAAAATCAGCCCCAGCATTTT
J: TRBJ2-7; size: few; V: TRBV7-2; D: .; CDR3: CASSFFLSGLSYEQYF; DNA: TGTGCCAGCAGCTTTTTCTTGTCAGGTCTTTCCTACGAGCAGTACTTC
J: TRBJ1-5; size: .; V: TRBV2; D: .; CDR3: CASNRASGPQHF; DNA: TGTGCCAGTAACAGGGCATCGGGGCCCCAGCATTTT
J: TRBJ1-4; size: few; V: TRBV7-9; D: .; CDR3: CASSFSNEKLFF; DNA: TGTGCCAGCAGCTTCTCAAATGAAAAACTGTTTTTT
J: TRBJ2-3; size: .; V: TRBV7-2; D: .; CDR3: CASSLVLTTDTQYF; DNA: TGTGCCAGCAGCTTAGTACTTACCACAGATACGCAGTATTTT
J: TRBJ2-1; size: many; V: TRBV7-9; D: .; CDR3: CASWAAGQSYNEQFF; DNA: TGTGCCAGCTGGGCCGCAGGACAGTCCTACAATGAGCAGTTCTTC
J: TRBJ1-6; size: few; V: TRBV13; D: .; CDR3: CASSLDPLGSPLHF; DNA: TGTGCCAGCAGCTTAGACCCTTTAGGTTCACCCCTCCACTTT
J: TRBJ2-1; size: few; V: TRBV29-1; D: .; CDR3: CSVRTGSYNEQFF; DNA: TGCAGCGTTCGGACGGGGTCCTACAATGAGCAGTTCTTC
J: TRBJ1-1; size: .; V: TRBV7-9; D: .; CDR3: CASSLSLSGTEAFF; DNA: TGTGCCAGCAGCTTATCTCTGAGCGGAACTGAAGCTTTCTTT
J: TRBJ1-1; size: few; V: TRBV4-3; D: TRBD1; CDR3: CASSLTTGVPEAFF; DNA: TGCGCCAGCAGCCTTACTACAGGGGTCCCTGAAGCTTTCTTT
J: TRBJ2-3; size: few; V: TRBV7-2; D: .; CDR3: CASSASRSDTQYF; DNA: TGTGCCAGCAGCGCCTCGCGTTCAGATACGCAGTATTTT
J: TRBJ2-5; size: .; V: TRBV5-4; D: TRBD2; CDR3: CASSSRTSSETQYF; DNA: TGTGCCAGCAGCTCGAGGACTAGTTCGGAGACCCAGTACTTC
J: TRBJ2-2; size: many; V: TRBV28; D: .; CDR3: CASFGTPTGELFF; DNA: TGTGCCAGCTTCGGAACCCCCACCGGGGAGCTGTTTTTT
J: TRBJ2-5; size: .; V: TRBV5-1; D: TRBD1; CDR3: CASSSLGTGGEETQYF; DNA: TGCGCCAGCAGCTCGCTAGGGACAGGGGGCGAGGAGACCCAGTACTTC
J: TRBJ1-5; size: .; V: TRBV10-3; D: .; CDR3: CAISAGAATGGNQPQHF; DNA: TGTGCCATCAGTGCGGGAGCAGCGACCGGAGGCAATCAGCCCCAGCATTTT
J: TRBJ2-2; size: few; V: TRBV7-2; D: .; CDR3: CASSQPGGIGTGELFF; DNA: TGTGCCAGCAGCCAGCCTGGAGGGATCGGGACCGGGGAGCTGTTTTTT
J: TRBJ1-1; size: many; V: TRBV4-3; D: .; CDR3: CASSQGPAGGTNTEAFF; DNA: TGCGCCAGCAGCCAAGGGCCTGCAGGAGGGACGAACACTGAAGCTTTCTTT
J: TRBJ1-5; size: few; V: TRBV6-5; D: TRBD1; CDR3: CASSPGQGAGQPQHF; DNA: TGTGCCAGCAGCCCAGGACAGGGGGCAGGTCAGCCCCAGCATTTT
J: TRBJ1-6; size: few; V: TRBV6-6; D: .; CDR3: CASSWVNSPLHF; DNA: TGTGCCAGCAGTTGGGTGAATTCACCCCTCCACTTT
J: TRBJ1-6; size: many; V: TRBV12-3/TRBV12-4; D: .; CDR3: CASTREGGMPLHF; DNA: TGTGCCAGCACTAGAGAGGGGGGAATGCCCCTCCACTTT
J: TRBJ2-5; size: many; V: TRBV27; D: .; CDR3: CAGHGWEEETQYF; DNA: TGTGCCGGACACGGATGGGAAGAGGAGACCCAGTACTTC
J: TRBJ1-2; size: few; V: TRBV11-2; D: .; CDR3: CASSSRDTTNYGYTF; DNA: TGTGCCAGCAGCTCCAGGGATACCACTAACTATGGCTACACCTTC
J: TRBJ1-2; size: .; V: TRBV4-2; D: .; CDR3: CASSNGGWYGYTF; DNA: TGTGCCAGCAGCAATGGGGGTTGGTATGGCTACACCTTC
J: TRBJ1-1; size: few; V: TRBV5-4; D: .; CDR3: CASSLDRALTSPEAFF; DNA: TGTGCCAGCAGCTTGGATAGGGCCCTGACAAGTCCTGAAGCTTTCTTT
J: TRBJ2-5; size: few; V: TRBV5-1; D: .; CDR3: CASSGGLETQYF; DNA: TGCGCCAGCAGCGGGGGGTTGGAGACCCAGTACTTC